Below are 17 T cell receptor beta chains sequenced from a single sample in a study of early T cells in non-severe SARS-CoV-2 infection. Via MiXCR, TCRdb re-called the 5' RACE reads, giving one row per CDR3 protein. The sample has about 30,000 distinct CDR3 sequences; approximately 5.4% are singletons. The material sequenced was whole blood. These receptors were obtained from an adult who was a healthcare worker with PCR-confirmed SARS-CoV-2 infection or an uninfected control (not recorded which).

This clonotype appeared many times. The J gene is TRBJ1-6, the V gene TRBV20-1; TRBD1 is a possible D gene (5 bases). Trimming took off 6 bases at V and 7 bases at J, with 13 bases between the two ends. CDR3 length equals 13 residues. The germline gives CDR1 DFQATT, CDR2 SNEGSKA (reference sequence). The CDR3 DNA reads TGCAGTGCCCCGGGGGGTGGAAATTCACCCCTCCACTTT. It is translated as CSAPGGGNSPLHF.

This CDR3 is CASTLNTEAFF. CDR3 nucleotides: TGTGCCAGCACCTTGAACACTGAAGCTTTCTTT. The chain uses TRBV6-2 or TRBV6-3 and TRBJ1-1; no clear D gene. V dropped 7 bases and J dropped 0 bases, with 3 bases sitting between them. The CDR3 length is 11 residues. The germline V gene encodes CDR1 MNHEY and CDR2 SVGEGT.

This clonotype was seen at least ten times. CDR3 in DNA: TGTGCCAGCAGCCCGATAGCGGGAGGGCCGGCTGGGGCCAACGTCCTGACTTTC. Translating it yields CASSPIAGGPAGANVLTF. The rearrangement links TRBV5-5 to TRBJ2-6; TRBD2 aligns across 11 bases. CDR1 is SGHKS, CDR2 YYEKEE, per germline (reference sequence). V gave up 4 bases and J gave up 2 bases; unmatched junction bases: 8. This CDR3 comprises 18 residues.

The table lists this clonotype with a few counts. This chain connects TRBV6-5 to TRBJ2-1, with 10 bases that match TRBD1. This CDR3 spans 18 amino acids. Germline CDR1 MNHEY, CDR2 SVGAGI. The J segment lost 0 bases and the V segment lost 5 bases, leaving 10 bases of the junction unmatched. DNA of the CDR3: TGTGCCAGCAGTACTTGGACAGGGGGAGGTAGCTCCTACAATGAGCAGTTCTTC. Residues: CASSTWTGGGSSYNEQFF.

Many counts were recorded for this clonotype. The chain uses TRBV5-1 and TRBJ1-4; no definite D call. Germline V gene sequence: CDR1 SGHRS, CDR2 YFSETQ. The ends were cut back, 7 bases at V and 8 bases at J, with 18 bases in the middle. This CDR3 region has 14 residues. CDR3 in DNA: TGCGCCAGCCGAGTAGACTCGCTCGTCGAAAAACTGTTTTTT. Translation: CASRVDSLVEKLFF. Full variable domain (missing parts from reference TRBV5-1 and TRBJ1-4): KAGVTQTPRYLIKTRGQQVTLSCSPISGHRSVSWYQQTPGQGLQFLFEYFSETQRNKGNFPGRFSGRQFSNSRSEMNVSTLELGDSALYLCASRVDSLVEKLFFGSGTQLSVL.

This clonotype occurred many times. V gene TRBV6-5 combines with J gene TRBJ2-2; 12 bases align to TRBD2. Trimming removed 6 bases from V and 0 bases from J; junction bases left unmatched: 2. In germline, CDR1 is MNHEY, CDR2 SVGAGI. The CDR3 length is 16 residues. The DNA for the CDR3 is TGTGCCAGCAGATGGACTAGCGGGACGAACACCGGGGAGCTGTTTTTT. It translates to CASRWTSGTNTGELFF.

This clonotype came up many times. DNA of the CDR3: TGCAGCGTTGACGGAGGGACGGATGAGTATGAGCAGTTCTTC. It translates to CSVDGGTDEYEQFF. The J gene is TRBJ2-1, the V gene TRBV29-1, with a possible D match to TRBD2 (6 bases). Germline CDR1 SQVTM, CDR2 ANQGSEA. This CDR3 has 14 residues. The V gene lost 3 bases and the J gene lost 8 bases, with 17 bases spanning the gap.

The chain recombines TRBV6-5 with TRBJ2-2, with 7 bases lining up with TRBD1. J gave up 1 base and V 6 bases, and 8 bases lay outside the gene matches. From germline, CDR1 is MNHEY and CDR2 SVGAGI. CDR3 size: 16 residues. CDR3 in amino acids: CASSRAGTVNTGELFF. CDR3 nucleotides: TGTGCCAGCAGCCGGGCCGGGACAGTGAACACCGGGGAGCTGTTTTTT.

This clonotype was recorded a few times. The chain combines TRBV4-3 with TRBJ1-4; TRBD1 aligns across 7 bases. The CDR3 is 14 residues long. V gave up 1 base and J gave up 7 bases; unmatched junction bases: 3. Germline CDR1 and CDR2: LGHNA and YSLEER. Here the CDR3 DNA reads TGCGCCAGCAGCCAAGGACAGGGCGGTGAAAAACTGTTTTTT. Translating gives CASSQGQGGEKLFF.

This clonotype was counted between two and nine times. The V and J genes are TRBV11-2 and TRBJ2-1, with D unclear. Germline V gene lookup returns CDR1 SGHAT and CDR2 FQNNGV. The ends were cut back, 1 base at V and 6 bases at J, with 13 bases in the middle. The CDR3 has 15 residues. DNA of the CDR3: TGTGCCAGCAGCTTAGTGAGGAAAGTTGGCAATGAGCAGTTCTTC. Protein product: CASSLVRKVGNEQFF. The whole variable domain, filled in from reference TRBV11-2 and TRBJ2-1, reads EAGVAQSPRYKIIEKRQSVAFWCNPISGHATLYWYQQILGQGPKLLIQFQNNGVVDDSQLPKDRFSAERLKGVDSTLKIQPAKLEDSAVYLCASSLVRKVGNEQFFGPGTRLTVL.

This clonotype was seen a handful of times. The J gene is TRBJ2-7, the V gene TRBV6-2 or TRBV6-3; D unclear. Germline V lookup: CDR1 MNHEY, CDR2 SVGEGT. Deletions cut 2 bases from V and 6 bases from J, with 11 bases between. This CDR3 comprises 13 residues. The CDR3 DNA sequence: TGTGCCAGCAGTTACGGGCTAAGACCCGAGCAGTACTTC. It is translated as CASSYGLRPEQYF.

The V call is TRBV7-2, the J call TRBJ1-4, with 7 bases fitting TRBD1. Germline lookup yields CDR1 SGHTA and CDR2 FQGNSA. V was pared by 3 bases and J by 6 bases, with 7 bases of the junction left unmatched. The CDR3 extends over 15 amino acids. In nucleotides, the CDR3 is TGTGCCAGCAGCTTCCGGTCAGGGGGGGATGAAAAACTGTTTTTT. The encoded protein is CASSFRSGGDEKLFF.

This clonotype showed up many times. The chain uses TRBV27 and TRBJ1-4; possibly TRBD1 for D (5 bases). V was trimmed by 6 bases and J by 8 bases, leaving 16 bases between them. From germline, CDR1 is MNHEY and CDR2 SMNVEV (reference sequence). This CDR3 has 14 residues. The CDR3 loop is CASRPQGAWEKLFF. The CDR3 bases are TGTGCCAGCAGGCCTCAGGGCGCCTGGGAAAAACTGTTTTTT.

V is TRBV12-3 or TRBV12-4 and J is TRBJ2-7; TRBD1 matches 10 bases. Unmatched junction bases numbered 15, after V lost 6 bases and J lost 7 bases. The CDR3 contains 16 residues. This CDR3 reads CASRDGGTGVFREQYF. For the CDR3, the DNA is TGTGCCAGCAGGGACGGGGGGACAGGGGTCTTCCGAGAGCAGTACTTC.

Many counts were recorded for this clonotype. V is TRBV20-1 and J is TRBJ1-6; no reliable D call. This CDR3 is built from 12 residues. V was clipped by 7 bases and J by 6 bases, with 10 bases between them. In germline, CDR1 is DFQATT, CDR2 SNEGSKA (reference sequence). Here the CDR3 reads CSGGEGNSPLHF. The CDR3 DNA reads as TGCAGTGGGGGAGAGGGTAATTCACCCCTCCACTTT.

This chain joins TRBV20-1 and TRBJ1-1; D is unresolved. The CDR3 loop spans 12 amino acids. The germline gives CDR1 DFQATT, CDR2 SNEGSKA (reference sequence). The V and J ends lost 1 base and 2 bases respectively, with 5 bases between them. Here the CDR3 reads CSARGSNTEAFF. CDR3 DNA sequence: TGCAGTGCTAGAGGGAGTAACACTGAAGCTTTCTTT.

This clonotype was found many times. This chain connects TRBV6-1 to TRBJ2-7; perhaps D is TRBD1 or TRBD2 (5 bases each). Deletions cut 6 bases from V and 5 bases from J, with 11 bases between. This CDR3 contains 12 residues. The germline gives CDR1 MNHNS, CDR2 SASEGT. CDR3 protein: CASRRGTNEQYF. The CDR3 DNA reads TGTGCCAGCAGGAGGGGAACAAACGAGCAGTACTTC.